The following is a T cell receptor beta chain sequence with its context. This sample is drawn from a study of control samples from healthy donors and cancer patients. Assay used: immunoSEQ multiplex PCR; TCRdb lists only in-frame clones, some missing. Among some 78,000 clones listed, about 89% were seen once. The CDR3 spans 15 residues. V lost 1 base and J 4 bases, leaving 13 bases between the germline ends. Germline lookup yields CDR1 MGHRA and CDR2 YSYEKL. The rearrangement joins TRBV4-1 to TRBJ1-2; D gene unclear. The clonotype comes from a woman in her sixties or seventies in good health. Material: blood. Here the CDR3 reads CASSQGRASFYGYTF. CDR3 sequence (DNA): TGCGCCAGCAGCCAAGGGAGGGCCTCATTCTATGGCTACACCTTC.